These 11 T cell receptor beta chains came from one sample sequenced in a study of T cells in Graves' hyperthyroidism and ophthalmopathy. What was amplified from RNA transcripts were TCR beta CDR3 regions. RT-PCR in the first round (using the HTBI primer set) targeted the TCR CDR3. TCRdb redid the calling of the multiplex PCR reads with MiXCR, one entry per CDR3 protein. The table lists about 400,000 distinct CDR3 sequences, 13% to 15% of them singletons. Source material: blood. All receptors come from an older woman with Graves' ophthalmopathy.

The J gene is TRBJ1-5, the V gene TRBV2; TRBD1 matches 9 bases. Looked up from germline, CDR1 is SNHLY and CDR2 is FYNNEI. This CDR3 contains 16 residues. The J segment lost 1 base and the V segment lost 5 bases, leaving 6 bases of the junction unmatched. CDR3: CASSNRQGGSNQPQHF. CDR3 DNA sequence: TGTGCCAGCAGTAACCGACAGGGGGGGAGCAATCAGCCCCAGCATTTT. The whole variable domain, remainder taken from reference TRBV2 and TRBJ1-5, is EPEVTQTPSHQVTQMGQEVILRCVPISNHLYFYWYRQILGQKVEFLVSFYNNEISEKSEIFDDQFSVERPDGSNFTLKIRSTKLEDSAMYFCASSNRQGGSNQPQHFGDGTRLSIL.

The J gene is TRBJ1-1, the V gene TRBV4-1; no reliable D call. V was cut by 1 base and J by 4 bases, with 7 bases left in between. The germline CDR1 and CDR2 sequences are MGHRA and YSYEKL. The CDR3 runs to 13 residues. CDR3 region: CASSQGRATEAFF. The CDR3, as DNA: TGCGCCAGCAGCCAAGGACGGGCCACTGAAGCTTTCTTT.

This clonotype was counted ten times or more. DNA of the CDR3: TGTGCCAGCAGGGGGCTAGGTACCCTAGCCAAAAACATTCAGTACTTC. This gives the protein CASRGLGTLAKNIQYF. This chain links TRBV2 with TRBJ2-4; tentatively, D is TRBD1 (5 bases). V lost 6 bases to trimming and J lost 0 bases, with 15 bases between them. Germline-derived CDR1 and CDR2 are SNHLY and FYNNEI. CDR3 length: 16 amino acids.

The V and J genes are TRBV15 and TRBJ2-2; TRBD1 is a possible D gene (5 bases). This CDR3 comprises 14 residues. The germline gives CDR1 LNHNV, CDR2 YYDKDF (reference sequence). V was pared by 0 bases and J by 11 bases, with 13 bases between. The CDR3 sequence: CATSRDGAPRELFF. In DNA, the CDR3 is TGTGCCACCAGCAGAGATGGGGCTCCTCGCGAGCTGTTTTTT.

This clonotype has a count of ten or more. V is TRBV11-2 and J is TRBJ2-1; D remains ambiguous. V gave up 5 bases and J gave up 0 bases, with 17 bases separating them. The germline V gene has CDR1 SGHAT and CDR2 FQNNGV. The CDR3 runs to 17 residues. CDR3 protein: CASSPRIGGSSYNEQFF. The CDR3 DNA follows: TGTGCCAGCAGCCCGAGGATTGGCGGAAGCTCCTACAATGAGCAGTTCTTC.

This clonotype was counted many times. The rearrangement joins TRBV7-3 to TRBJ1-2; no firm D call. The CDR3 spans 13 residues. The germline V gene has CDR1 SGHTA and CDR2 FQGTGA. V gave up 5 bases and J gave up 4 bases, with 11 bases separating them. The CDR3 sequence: CASSGGGIYGYTF. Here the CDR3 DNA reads TGTGCCAGCAGCGGCGGAGGGATCTATGGCTACACCTTC. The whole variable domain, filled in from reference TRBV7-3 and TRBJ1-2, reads GAGVSQTPSNKVTEKGKYVELRCDPISGHTALYWYRQSLGQGPEFLIYFQGTGAADDSGLPNDRFFAVRPEGSVSTLKIQRTERGDSAVYLCASSGGGIYGYTFGSGTRLTVV.

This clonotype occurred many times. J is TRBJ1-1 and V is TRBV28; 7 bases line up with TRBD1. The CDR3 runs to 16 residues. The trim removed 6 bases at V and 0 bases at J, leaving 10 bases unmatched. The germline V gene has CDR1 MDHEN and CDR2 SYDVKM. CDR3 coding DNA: TGTGCCAGCAGACGATGGGACAGTAGGATGAACACTGAAGCTTTCTTT. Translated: CASRRWDSRMNTEAFF. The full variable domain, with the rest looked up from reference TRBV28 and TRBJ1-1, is DVKVTQSSRYLVKRTGEKVFLECVQDMDHENMFWYRQDPGLGLRLIYFSYDVKMKEKGDIPEGYSVSREKKERFSLILESASTNQTSMYLCASRRWDSRMNTEAFFGQGTRLTVV.

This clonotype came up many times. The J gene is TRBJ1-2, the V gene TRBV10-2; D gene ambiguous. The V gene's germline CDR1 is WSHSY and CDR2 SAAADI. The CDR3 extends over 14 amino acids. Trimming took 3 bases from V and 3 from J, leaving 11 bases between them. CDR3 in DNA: TGCGCCAGCAGTGACTGGCGGTTGGACTATGGCTACACCTTC. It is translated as CASSDWRLDYGYTF.

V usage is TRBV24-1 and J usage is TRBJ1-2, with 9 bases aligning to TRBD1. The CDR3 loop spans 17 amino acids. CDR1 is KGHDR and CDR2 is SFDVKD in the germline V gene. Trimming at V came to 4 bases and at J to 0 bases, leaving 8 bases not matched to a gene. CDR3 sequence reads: CATSDPGQGSANYGYTF. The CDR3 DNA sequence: TGTGCCACCAGTGACCCGGGACAGGGATCGGCTAACTATGGCTACACCTTC.

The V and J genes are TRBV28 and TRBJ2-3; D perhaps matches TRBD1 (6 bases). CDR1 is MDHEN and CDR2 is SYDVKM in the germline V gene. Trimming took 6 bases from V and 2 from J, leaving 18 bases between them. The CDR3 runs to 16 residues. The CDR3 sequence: CASSRALGAYTDTQYF. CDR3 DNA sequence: TGTGCCAGCAGCAGGGCCCTGGGGGCCTACACAGATACGCAGTATTTT.

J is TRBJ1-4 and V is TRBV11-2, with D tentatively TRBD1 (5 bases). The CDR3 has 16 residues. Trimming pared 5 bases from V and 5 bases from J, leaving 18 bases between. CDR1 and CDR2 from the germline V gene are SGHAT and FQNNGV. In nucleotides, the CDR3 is TGTGCCAGCAGCCAATTAGGGGCCAGCCACAATGAAAAACTGTTTTTT. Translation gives CASSQLGASHNEKLFF.